The 26 T cell receptor beta chains below were found in one sample sequenced in a study of T cell responses to AZD1222 COVID-19 vaccine. Sequenced by immunoSEQ multiplex PCR; TCRdb stores in-frame clones only, minus some. Of approximately 110,000 clones in the sample, over 75% were seen once. Sequences were derived from peripheral blood, sampled on day 0 of AZD1222 vaccination. These TCRs come from an adult in good health.

The chain joins TRBV15 to TRBJ1-1; D remains unclear. This CDR3 has 15 amino acids. Between the trimmed V and J ends, which lost 3 bases and 0 bases, there was a span of 11 bases. CDR1 and CDR2 (germline): LNHNV, YYDKDF (reference sequence). The CDR3 protein is CATSSGRTMNTEAFF. The CDR3 bases are TGTGCCACCAGCAGTGGTCGAACTATGAACACTGAAGCTTTCTTT.

The chain employs TRBV5-5 and TRBJ1-2; 11 bases line up with TRBD1. The CDR3 is 11 residues long. The V gene's germline CDR1 is SGHKS and CDR2 YYEKEE (reference sequence). Trimming cost V 4 bases and J 13 bases; bases outside gene matches: 3. The CDR3: CASSPGTGGTF. The CDR3 DNA reads as TGTGCCAGCAGCCCTGGGACAGGGGGCACCTTC.

The gene calls are TRBV27 and TRBJ1-5; the D is unclear. CDR3 length equals 13 residues. Trimming cost V 2 bases and J 7 bases, with 9 bases left between them. The V gene's germline CDR1 is MNHEY and CDR2 SMNVEV (reference sequence). The CDR3 is CASSLGVRQPQHF. CDR3 DNA sequence: TGTGCCAGCAGTTTAGGGGTGCGGCAGCCCCAGCATTTT.

The CDR3 region is CASTRTGGNQPQHF. Written as DNA, the CDR3 is TGTGCCAGCACCCGGACAGGCGGAAATCAGCCCCAGCATTTT. The rearrangement joins TRBV27 to TRBJ1-5; 7 nucleotides align to TRBD1. This CDR3 region has 14 residues. J lost 4 bases, V lost 7 bases, and 7 bases had no gene match. Germline CDR1 reads MNHEY; CDR2 reads SMNVEV (reference sequence).

The rearrangement links TRBV24-1 to TRBJ1-1, with D possibly TRBD1 on 6 matching bases. V dropped 1 base and J dropped 8 bases, with 10 bases sitting between them. CDR3 length: 13 amino acids. Germline CDR1 is KGHDR and CDR2 is SFDVKD. The CDR3 region has the DNA TGTGCCACCAGTGATTTACTCGGGACAGAAGCTTTCTTT. Protein sequence: CATSDLLGTEAFF.

The V call is TRBV5-5, the J call TRBJ2-1; D gene uncertain. The V gene lost 1 base and the J gene lost 4 bases, with 12 bases spanning the gap. Germline V gives CDR1 SGHKS, CDR2 YYEKEE (reference sequence). This CDR3 contains 15 residues. CDR3 nucleotide sequence: TGTGCCAGCAGCTTGAATAGTGGAAGATACAATGAGCAGTTCTTC. Its translation is CASSLNSGRYNEQFF.

The sample holds a few counts of this clone. The chain uses TRBV30 and TRBJ2-7, with TRBD1 identical over 7 bases. V shed 5 bases and J 1 base; nucleotides not matched to a gene: 2. Germline V gene lookup returns CDR1 GTSNPN and CDR2 SVGIG (reference sequence). CDR3 size: 12 residues. In DNA, the CDR3 is TGTGCCTGGGACAGGGAATCCTACGAGCAGTACTTC. This encodes CAWDRESYEQYF.

J is TRBJ2-3 and V is TRBV27; the match to TRBD2 covers 13 bases. The V gene end was trimmed by 5 bases and the J gene end by 2 bases; junction bases not matched to a gene: 4. The germline CDR1 and CDR2 sequences are MNHEY and SMNVEV (reference sequence). This CDR3 contains 16 residues. The CDR3: CASSATSGGVTDTQYF. CDR3 sequence (DNA): TGTGCCAGCAGTGCCACTAGCGGGGGGGTCACAGATACGCAGTATTTT.

This clone was counted a single time. The chain combines TRBV19 with TRBJ1-1; a weak D match, TRBD1 (5 bases). CDR3 size: 14 residues. Germline CDR1 LNHDA, CDR2 SQIVND (reference sequence). V was shortened by 6 bases and J by 2 bases, with 13 bases between the two germline ends. The CDR3 reads CASRGVGDNTEAFF. The DNA for the CDR3 is TGTGCCAGTAGGGGGGTCGGGGATAACACTGAAGCTTTCTTT.

The chain employs TRBV28 and TRBJ1-5; the D is unclear. The germline V and J ends were trimmed by 5 bases and 2 bases, with 13 bases remaining between them. Germline V CDR1 and CDR2: MDHEN, SYDVKM. The CDR3 covers 15 residues. CDR3 residues: CASSPVAARNQPQHF. The DNA of the CDR3 is TGTGCCAGCAGTCCGGTGGCGGCACGCAATCAGCCCCAGCATTTT.

This clone was counted once. This rearrangement joins TRBV19 to TRBJ2-2, with D possibly TRBD2 on 6 matching bases. The V end lost 2 bases, the J end lost 11 bases, and 12 bases lay between the germline ends. From germline, CDR1 is LNHDA and CDR2 SQIVND (reference sequence). The CDR3 sequence is 13 residues long. CDR3 nucleotides: TGTGCCAGTAGTATATCCAGGACTACCGAGCTGTTTTTT. Its protein product is CASSISRTTELFF.

V and J are TRBV7-3 and TRBJ1-6; TRBD1 matches at 9 bases. CDR1 is SGHTA, CDR2 FQGTGA, per germline. V shed 2 bases, J shed 6 bases, and the junction held 8 bases outside the gene matches. The CDR3 consists of 17 residues. The CDR3 bases are TGTGCCAGCAGCTTACCGGGACAGGGACAACCTAATTCACCCCTCCACTTT. It codes for CASSLPGQGQPNSPLHF. The full variable domain, in which reference TRBV7-3 and TRBJ1-6 provide the parts outside the CDR3, is GAGVSQTPSNKVTEKGKYVELRCDPISGHTALYWYRQSLGQGPEFLIYFQGTGAADDSGLPNDRFFAVRPEGSVSTLKIQRTERGDSAVYLCASSLPGQGQPNSPLHFGNGTRLTVT.

The V gene is TRBV7-2, the J gene TRBJ2-7; a possible D gene is TRBD2 (7 bases). The germline gives CDR1 SGHTA, CDR2 FQGNSA. CDR3 length: 14 residues. V lost 3 bases and J 4 bases, leaving 13 bases between the germline ends. The CDR3: CASSLGGGQYEQYF. The CDR3 DNA sequence: TGTGCCAGCAGCTTGGGCGGGGGCCAATACGAGCAGTACTTC.

The chain has TRBV28 and TRBJ1-2; 9 bases are shared with TRBD1. The germline CDR1 and CDR2 sequences are MDHEN and SYDVKM. With V trimmed by 6 bases and J by 1 base, 6 bases remained unmatched. The length of the CDR3 is 15 residues. The CDR3 DNA reads TGTGCCAGCAGCTATGGGACAGGGTTTAACTATGGCTACACCTTC. This translates into CASSYGTGFNYGYTF.

V is TRBV28 and J is TRBJ1-2, with no clear D. Germline-derived CDR1 and CDR2 are MDHEN and SYDVKM. The length of the CDR3 is 13 residues. Trimming shortened V by 7 bases and J by 7 bases, and 16 bases separated the two germline ends. DNA of the CDR3: TGTGCCAGCACCCCTCCCCTGTTTGGTGGCTACACCTTC. Translating gives CASTPPLFGGYTF.

The V and J genes are TRBV6-5 and TRBJ1-3; possibly TRBD1 for D (5 bases). This CDR3 has 15 amino acids. Germline loops: CDR1 MNHEY, CDR2 SVGAGI. V lost 6 bases, J lost 0 bases, and 12 bases lay in between. CDR3 DNA: TGTGCCAGCAGAAGACAGTCGAGCTCTGGAAACACCATATATTTT. This codes for CASRRQSSSGNTIYF.

This clone was observed a handful of times. V and J are TRBV5-1 and TRBJ1-5; TRBD1 is a possible D gene (5 bases). Between the trimmed V and J ends, which lost 0 bases and 1 base, there was a span of 17 bases. CDR1 is SGHRS and CDR2 is YFSETQ in the germline V gene. CDR3 size: 18 residues. CDR3 sequence: CASSLVVSARGSNQPQHF. The CDR3 DNA reads TGCGCCAGCAGCTTGGTAGTGTCCGCCCGGGGGAGCAATCAGCCCCAGCATTTT.

The chain carries TRBV6-5 and TRBJ1-3; D not resolved. CDR1 MNHEY and CDR2 SVGAGI come from the germline V gene. CDR3 size: 15 residues. V was pared by 5 bases and J by 0 bases, with 11 bases between. CDR3 loop: CASSLTVPSGNTIYF. In nucleotides, the CDR3 is TGTGCCAGCAGTCTAACAGTTCCCTCTGGAAACACCATATATTTT.

The rearrangement uses TRBV11-3 and TRBJ2-2, with 7 bases identical to TRBD1. CDR3 length equals 16 residues. Trimming removed 5 bases from V and 5 bases from J; junction bases left unmatched: 11. Germline V lookup: CDR1 SGHNT, CDR2 YENEEA. CDR3 protein: CASSRYRGLGTGELFF. The CDR3 region has the DNA TGTGCCAGCAGCCGATACAGGGGATTAGGTACCGGGGAGCTGTTTTTT.

The CDR3 DNA reads TGTGCCAGCAGCCCCCCAGACCGGGAGACCCAGTACTTC. The encoded protein is CASSPPDRETQYF. The V and J genes are TRBV7-9 and TRBJ2-5; D gene unclear. Germline-derived CDR1 and CDR2 are SEHNR and FQNEAQ (reference sequence). The V and J ends lost 5 bases and 5 bases respectively, with 12 bases between them. The CDR3 has 13 amino acids.

This chain uses TRBV9 with TRBJ2-2; 10 nucleotides match TRBD1. The length of the CDR3 is 16 residues. V trimming: 4 bases; J trimming: 5 bases; junction bases outside the gene matches: 8. Germline CDR1 and CDR2: SGDLS and YYNGEE. CDR3 nucleotide sequence: TGTGCCAGCAGCCCAAGACAGGGGGCTTGGACCGGGGAGCTGTTTTTT. Translation gives CASSPRQGAWTGELFF.

The chain combines TRBV2 with TRBJ2-1; D may be TRBD1 (5 bases). Germline V lookup: CDR1 SNHLY, CDR2 FYNNEI. This CDR3 has 16 residues. V lost 7 bases and J 0 bases, leaving 16 bases between the germline ends. The CDR3 region has the DNA TGTGCCAGCATGCCAAGGGGATTAAGCTCCTACAATGAGCAGTTCTTC. Its protein is CASMPRGLSSYNEQFF.

The chain links TRBV11-2 to TRBJ1-6; unclear D gene. Germline V lookup: CDR1 SGHAT, CDR2 FQNNGV. The CDR3 loop spans 17 amino acids. Trimming cost V 4 bases and J 7 bases, with 20 bases left between them. As DNA, the CDR3 is TGTGCCAGCAGCTCCGTACGCGGCCATAAAGGGAATTCACCCCTCCACTTT. This sequence encodes CASSSVRGHKGNSPLHF.

The chain couples TRBV10-3 to TRBJ2-2; TRBD1 matches at 10 bases. The CDR3 length is 13 residues. Germline CDR1 is ENHRY and CDR2 is SYGVKD. The V and J ends lost 8 bases and 6 bases, in that order; junction bases with no gene match: 3. DNA for the CDR3: TGTGCCATCTCCGGGACAGGGGCCGGGGAGCTGTTTTTT. The encoded protein is CAISGTGAGELFF.

V gene TRBV28 combines with J gene TRBJ2-3, with TRBD1 identical over 7 bases. The CDR3 runs to 17 residues. Germline V gene sequence: CDR1 MDHEN, CDR2 SYDVKM. The V segment lost 6 bases and the J segment 4 bases; nucleotides outside the gene matches: 16. CDR3 sequence reads: CASSPPLRAGGADTQYF. The CDR3, as DNA: TGTGCCAGCAGCCCCCCCTTGCGGGCAGGGGGTGCAGATACGCAGTATTTT.

The J gene is TRBJ2-2, the V gene TRBV2; TRBD2 aligns across 13 bases. V lost 5 bases, J lost 5 bases, and 8 bases stayed unmatched. Germline CDR1 is SNHLY and CDR2 is FYNNEI. This CDR3 region has 17 residues. CDR3 sequence (DNA): TGTGCCAGCAGTCCTACCTCGACTAGCGGGGGGACCGGGGAGCTGTTTTTT. Its translation: CASSPTSTSGGTGELFF.